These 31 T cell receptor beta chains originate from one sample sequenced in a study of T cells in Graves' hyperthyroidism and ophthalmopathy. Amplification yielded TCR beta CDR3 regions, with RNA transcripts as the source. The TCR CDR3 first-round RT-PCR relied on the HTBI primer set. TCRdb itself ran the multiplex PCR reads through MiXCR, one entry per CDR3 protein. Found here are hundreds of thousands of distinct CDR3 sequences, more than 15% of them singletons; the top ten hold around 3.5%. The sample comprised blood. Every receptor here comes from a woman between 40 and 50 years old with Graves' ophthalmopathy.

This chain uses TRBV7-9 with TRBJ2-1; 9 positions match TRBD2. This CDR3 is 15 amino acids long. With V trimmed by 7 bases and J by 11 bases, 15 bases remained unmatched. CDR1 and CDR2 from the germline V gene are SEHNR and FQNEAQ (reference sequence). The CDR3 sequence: CASTPLASGIPKQFF. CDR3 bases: TGTGCCAGCACCCCCCTCGCTAGCGGGATCCCCAAGCAGTTCTTC.

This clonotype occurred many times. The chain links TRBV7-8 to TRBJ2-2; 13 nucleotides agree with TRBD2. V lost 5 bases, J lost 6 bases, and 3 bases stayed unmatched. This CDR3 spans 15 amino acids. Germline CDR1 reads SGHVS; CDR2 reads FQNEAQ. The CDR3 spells CASSQGLAGAGELFF. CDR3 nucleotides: TGTGCCAGCAGCCAAGGACTAGCGGGAGCCGGGGAGCTGTTTTTT.

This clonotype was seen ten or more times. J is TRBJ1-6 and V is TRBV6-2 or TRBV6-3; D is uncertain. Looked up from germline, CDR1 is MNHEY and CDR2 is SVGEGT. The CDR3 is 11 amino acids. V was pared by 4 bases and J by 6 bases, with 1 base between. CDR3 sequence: CASSFNSPLHF. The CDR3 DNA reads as TGTGCCAGCAGTTTTAATTCACCCCTCCACTTT.

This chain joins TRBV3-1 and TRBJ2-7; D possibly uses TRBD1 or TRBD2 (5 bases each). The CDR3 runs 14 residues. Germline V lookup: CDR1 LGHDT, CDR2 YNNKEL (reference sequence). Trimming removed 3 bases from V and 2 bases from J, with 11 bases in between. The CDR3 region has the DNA TGTGCCAGCAGCCAGGCCGGGACCCCCTACGAGCAGTACTTC. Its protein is CASSQAGTPYEQYF.

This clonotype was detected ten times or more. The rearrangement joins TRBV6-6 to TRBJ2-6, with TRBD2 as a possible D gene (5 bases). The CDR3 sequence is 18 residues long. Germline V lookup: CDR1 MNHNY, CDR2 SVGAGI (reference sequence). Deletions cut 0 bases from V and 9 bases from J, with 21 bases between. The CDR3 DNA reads TGTGCCAGCAGTTACTCTGGGCCAAGGCTCGAGGCGGGCAACGTCCTGACTTTC. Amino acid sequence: CASSYSGPRLEAGNVLTF.

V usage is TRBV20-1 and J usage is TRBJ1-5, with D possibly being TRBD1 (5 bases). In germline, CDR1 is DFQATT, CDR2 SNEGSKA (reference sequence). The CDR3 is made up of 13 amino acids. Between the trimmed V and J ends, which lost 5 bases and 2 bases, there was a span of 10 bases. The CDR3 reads CSAGAGGNQPQHF. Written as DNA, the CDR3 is TGCAGTGCTGGGGCGGGGGGCAATCAGCCCCAGCATTTT.

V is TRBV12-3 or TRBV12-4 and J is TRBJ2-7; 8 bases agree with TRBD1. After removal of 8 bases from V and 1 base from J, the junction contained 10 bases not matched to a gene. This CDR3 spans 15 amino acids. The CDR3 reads CASGRGPTQSYEQYF. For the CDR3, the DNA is TGTGCCAGCGGCAGGGGGCCGACCCAATCCTACGAGCAGTACTTC.

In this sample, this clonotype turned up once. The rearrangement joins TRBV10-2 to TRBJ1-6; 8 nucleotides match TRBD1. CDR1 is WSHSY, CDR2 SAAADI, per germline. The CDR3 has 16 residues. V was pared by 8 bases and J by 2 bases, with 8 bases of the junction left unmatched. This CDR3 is CASFGQGPPYNSPLHF. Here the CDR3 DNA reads TGCGCCAGCTTTGGACAGGGACCCCCCTATAATTCACCCCTCCACTTT.

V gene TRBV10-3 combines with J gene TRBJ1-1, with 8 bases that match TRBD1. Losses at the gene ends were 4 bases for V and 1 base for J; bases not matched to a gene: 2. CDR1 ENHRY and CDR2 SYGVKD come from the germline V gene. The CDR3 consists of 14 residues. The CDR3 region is CAISVQGANTEAFF. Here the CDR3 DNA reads TGTGCCATCAGTGTGCAGGGGGCGAACACTGAAGCTTTCTTT.

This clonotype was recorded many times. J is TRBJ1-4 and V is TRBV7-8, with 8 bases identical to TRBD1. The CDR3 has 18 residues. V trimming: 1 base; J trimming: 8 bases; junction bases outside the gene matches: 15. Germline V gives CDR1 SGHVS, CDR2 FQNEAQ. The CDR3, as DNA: TGTGCCAGCAGCTTAGTTCGGACAGGGCTTAGTAGAATGGAAAAACTGTTTTTT. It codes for CASSLVRTGLSRMEKLFF. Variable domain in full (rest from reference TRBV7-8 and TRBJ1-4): GAGVSQSPRYKVAKRGQDVALRCDPISGHVSLFWYQQALGQGPEFLTYFQNEAQLDKSGLPSDRFFAERPEGSVSTLKIQRTQQEDSAVYLCASSLVRTGLSRMEKLFFGSGTQLSVL.

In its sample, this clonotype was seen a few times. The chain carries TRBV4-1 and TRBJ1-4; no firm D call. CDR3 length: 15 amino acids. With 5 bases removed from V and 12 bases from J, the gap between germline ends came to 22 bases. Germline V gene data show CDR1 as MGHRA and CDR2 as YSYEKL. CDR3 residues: CASSYTPVAPDELFF. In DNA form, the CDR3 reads TGCGCCAGCAGCTATACCCCAGTCGCTCCCGACGAACTGTTTTTT.

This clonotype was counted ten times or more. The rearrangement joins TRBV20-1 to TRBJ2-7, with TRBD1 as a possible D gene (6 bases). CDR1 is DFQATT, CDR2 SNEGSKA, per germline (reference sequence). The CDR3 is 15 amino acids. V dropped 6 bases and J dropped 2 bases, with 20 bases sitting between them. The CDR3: CSAHGGGHNAYEQYF. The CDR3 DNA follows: TGCAGTGCCCACGGTGGGGGACACAACGCCTACGAGCAGTACTTC.

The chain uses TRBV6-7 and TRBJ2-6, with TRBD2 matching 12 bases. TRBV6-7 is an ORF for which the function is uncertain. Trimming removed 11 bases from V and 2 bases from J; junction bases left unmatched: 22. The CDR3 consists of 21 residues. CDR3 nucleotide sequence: TGTGCCTCATCGATCGGGGGTTCTAGCGGGAGGGCCCCTCCTGGGGCCAACGTCCTGACTTTC. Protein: CASSIGGSSGRAPPGANVLTF.

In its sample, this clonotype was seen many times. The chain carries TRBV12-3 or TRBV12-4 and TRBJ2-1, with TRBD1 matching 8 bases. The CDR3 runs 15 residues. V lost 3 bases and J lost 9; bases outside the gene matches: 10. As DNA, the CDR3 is TGTGCCAGCAGTTTCTCAGGGGGCGCCGAAGGTGAGCAGTTCTTC. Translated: CASSFSGGAEGEQFF.

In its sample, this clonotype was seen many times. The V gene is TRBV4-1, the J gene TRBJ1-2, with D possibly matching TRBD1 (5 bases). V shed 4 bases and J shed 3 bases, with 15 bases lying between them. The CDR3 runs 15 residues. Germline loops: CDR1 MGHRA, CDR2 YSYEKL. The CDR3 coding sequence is TGCGCCAGCAGCCCGAGCCGGGGCGCGGACTATGGCTACACCTTC. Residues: CASSPSRGADYGYTF.

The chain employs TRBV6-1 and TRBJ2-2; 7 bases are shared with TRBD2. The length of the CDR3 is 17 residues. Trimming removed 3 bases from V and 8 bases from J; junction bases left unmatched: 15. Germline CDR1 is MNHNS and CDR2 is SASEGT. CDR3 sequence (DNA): TGTGCCAGCAGTGACTGGGGAGCGGGGACCTCCGGGGGGGAGCTGTTTTTT. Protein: CASSDWGAGTSGGELFF.

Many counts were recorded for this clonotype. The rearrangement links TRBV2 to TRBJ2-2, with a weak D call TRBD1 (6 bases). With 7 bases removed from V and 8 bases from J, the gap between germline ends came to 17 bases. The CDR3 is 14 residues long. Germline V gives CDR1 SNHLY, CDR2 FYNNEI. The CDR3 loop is CASILTGSAGELFF. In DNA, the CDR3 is TGTGCCAGCATTCTCACAGGGTCTGCTGGGGAGCTGTTTTTT. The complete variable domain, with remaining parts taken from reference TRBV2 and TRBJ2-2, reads EPEVTQTPSHQVTQMGQEVILRCVPISNHLYFYWYRQILGQKVEFLVSFYNNEISEKSEIFDDQFSVERPDGSNFTLKIRSTKLEDSAMYFCASILTGSAGELFFGEGSRLTVL.

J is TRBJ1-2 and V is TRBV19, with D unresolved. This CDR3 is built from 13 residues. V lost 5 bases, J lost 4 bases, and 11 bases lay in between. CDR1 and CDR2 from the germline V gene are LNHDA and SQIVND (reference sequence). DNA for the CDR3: TGTGCCAGTAGTGCTACGGGCCTCTATGGCTACACCTTC. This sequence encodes CASSATGLYGYTF. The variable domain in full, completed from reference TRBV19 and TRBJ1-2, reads DGGITQSPKYLFRKEGQNVTLSCEQNLNHDAMYWYRQDPGQGLRLIYYSQIVNDFQKGDIAEGYSVSREKKESFPLTVTSAQKNPTAFYLCASSATGLYGYTFGSGTRLTVV.

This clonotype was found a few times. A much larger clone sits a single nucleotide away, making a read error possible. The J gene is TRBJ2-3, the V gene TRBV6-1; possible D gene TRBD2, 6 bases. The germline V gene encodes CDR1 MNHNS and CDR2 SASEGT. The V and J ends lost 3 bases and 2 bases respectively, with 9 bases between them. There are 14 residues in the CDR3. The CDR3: CASSERDSTDTQYF. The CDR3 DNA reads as TGTGCCAGCAGTGAGCGGGACTCCACAGATACGCAGTATTTT.

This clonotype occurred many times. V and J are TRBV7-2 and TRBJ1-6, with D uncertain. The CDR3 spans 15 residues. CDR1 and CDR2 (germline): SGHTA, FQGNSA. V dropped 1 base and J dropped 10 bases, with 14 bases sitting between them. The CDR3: CASSLVSGRESPLHF. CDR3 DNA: TGTGCCAGCAGCTTAGTGTCGGGAAGGGAGTCACCCCTCCACTTT.

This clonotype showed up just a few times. Here the CDR3 DNA reads TGCGCCAGCAGCCCCGGGGAATCTGGGGCCAACGTCCTGACTTTC. The encoded protein is CASSPGESGANVLTF. The chain links TRBV5-1 to TRBJ2-6, with a possible D match to TRBD2 (5 bases). This CDR3 spans 15 amino acids. Trimming took off 4 bases at V and 1 base at J, with 9 bases between the two ends. Germline CDR1 reads SGHRS; CDR2 reads YFSETQ.

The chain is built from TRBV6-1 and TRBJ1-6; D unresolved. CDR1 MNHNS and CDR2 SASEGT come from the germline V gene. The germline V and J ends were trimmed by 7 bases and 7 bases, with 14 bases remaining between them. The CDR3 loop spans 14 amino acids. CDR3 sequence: CASKDNGINSPLHF. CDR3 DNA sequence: TGTGCCAGCAAGGATAATGGGATAAATTCACCCCTCCACTTT.

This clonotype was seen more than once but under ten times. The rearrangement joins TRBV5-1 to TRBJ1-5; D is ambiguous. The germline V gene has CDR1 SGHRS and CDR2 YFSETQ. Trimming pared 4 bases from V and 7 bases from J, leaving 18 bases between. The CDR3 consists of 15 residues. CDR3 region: CASSAGSGRDQPQHF. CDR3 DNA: TGCGCCAGCAGCGCCGGGTCCGGACGTGACCAGCCCCAGCATTTT.

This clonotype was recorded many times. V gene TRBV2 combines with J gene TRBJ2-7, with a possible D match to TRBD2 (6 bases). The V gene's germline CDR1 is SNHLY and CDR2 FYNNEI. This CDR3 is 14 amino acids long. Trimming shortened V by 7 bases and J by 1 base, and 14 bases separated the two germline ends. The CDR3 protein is CASTIAVSSYEQYF. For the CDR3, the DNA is TGTGCCAGCACTATAGCGGTTAGTTCCTACGAGCAGTACTTC.

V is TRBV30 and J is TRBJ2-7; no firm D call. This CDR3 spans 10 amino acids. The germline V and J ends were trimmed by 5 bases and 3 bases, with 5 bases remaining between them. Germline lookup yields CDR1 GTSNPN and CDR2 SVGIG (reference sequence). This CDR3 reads CAWGGYEQYF. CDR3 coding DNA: TGTGCCTGGGGCGGCTACGAGCAGTACTTC. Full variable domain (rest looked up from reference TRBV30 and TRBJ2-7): SQTIHQWPATLVQPVGSPLSLECTVEGTSNPNLYWYRQAAGRGLQLLFYSVGIGQISSEVPQNLSASRPQDRQFILSSKKLLLSDSGFYLCAWGGYEQYFGPGTRLTVT.

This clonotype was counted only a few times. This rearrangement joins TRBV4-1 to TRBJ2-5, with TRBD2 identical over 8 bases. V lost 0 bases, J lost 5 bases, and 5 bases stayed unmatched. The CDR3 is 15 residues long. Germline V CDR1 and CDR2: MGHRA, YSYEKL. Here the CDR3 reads CASSQDPAGVETQYF. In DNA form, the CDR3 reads TGCGCCAGCAGCCAAGATCCAGCGGGGGTGGAGACCCAGTACTTC.

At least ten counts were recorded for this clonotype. CDR3 loop: CASSFQSEQYF. In DNA form, the CDR3 reads TGTGCCAGCAGCTTTCAAAGCGAGCAGTACTTC. The rearrangement links TRBV7-9 to TRBJ2-7, with D hard to call. CDR3 length: 11 amino acids. The V gene lost 3 bases and the J gene lost 6 bases, with 6 bases spanning the gap. Germline assignment: CDR1 SEHNR and CDR2 FQNEAQ (reference sequence).

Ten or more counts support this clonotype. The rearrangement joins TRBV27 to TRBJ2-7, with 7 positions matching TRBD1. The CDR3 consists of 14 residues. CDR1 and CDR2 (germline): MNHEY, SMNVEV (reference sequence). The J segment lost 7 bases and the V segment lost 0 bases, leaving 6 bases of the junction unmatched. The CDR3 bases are TGTGCCAGCAGTTTATCGACAGGGATGGGGGAGCAGTACTTC. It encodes CASSLSTGMGEQYF.

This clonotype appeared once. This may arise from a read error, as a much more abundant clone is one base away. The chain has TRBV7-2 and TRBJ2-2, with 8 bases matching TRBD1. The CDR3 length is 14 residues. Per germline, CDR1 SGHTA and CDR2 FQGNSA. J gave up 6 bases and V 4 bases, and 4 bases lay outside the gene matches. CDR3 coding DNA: TGTGCCAGCAGCTCGGACAGGGTGGCCGGGGAGCTGTTTTTT. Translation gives CASSSDRVAGELFF. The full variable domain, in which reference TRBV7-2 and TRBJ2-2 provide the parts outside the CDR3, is GAGVSQSPSNKVTEKGKDVELRCDPISGHTALYWYRQSLGQGLEFLIYFQGNSAPDKSGLPSDRFSAERTGGSVSTLTIQRTQQEDSAVYLCASSSDRVAGELFFGEGSRLTVL.

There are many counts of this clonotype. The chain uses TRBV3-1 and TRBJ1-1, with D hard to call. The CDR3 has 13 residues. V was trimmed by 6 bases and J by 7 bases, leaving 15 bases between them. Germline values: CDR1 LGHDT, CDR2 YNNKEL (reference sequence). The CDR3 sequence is CASSPGEGGEAFF. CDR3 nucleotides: TGTGCCAGCAGTCCCGGAGAAGGAGGTGAAGCTTTCTTT. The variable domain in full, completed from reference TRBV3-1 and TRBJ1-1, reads DTAVSQTPKYLVTQMGNDKSIKCEQNLGHDTMYWYKQDSKKFLKIMFSYNNKELIINETVPNRFSPKSPDKAHLNLHINSLELGDSAVYFCASSPGEGGEAFFGQGTRLTVV.

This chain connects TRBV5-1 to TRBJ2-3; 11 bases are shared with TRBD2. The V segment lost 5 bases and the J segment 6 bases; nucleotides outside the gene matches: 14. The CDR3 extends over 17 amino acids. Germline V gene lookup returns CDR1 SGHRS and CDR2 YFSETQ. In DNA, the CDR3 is TGCGCCAGCAGTTCGGGAGTAGCGGGAGGGCCGGAGGATACGCAGTATTTT. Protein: CASSSGVAGGPEDTQYF.